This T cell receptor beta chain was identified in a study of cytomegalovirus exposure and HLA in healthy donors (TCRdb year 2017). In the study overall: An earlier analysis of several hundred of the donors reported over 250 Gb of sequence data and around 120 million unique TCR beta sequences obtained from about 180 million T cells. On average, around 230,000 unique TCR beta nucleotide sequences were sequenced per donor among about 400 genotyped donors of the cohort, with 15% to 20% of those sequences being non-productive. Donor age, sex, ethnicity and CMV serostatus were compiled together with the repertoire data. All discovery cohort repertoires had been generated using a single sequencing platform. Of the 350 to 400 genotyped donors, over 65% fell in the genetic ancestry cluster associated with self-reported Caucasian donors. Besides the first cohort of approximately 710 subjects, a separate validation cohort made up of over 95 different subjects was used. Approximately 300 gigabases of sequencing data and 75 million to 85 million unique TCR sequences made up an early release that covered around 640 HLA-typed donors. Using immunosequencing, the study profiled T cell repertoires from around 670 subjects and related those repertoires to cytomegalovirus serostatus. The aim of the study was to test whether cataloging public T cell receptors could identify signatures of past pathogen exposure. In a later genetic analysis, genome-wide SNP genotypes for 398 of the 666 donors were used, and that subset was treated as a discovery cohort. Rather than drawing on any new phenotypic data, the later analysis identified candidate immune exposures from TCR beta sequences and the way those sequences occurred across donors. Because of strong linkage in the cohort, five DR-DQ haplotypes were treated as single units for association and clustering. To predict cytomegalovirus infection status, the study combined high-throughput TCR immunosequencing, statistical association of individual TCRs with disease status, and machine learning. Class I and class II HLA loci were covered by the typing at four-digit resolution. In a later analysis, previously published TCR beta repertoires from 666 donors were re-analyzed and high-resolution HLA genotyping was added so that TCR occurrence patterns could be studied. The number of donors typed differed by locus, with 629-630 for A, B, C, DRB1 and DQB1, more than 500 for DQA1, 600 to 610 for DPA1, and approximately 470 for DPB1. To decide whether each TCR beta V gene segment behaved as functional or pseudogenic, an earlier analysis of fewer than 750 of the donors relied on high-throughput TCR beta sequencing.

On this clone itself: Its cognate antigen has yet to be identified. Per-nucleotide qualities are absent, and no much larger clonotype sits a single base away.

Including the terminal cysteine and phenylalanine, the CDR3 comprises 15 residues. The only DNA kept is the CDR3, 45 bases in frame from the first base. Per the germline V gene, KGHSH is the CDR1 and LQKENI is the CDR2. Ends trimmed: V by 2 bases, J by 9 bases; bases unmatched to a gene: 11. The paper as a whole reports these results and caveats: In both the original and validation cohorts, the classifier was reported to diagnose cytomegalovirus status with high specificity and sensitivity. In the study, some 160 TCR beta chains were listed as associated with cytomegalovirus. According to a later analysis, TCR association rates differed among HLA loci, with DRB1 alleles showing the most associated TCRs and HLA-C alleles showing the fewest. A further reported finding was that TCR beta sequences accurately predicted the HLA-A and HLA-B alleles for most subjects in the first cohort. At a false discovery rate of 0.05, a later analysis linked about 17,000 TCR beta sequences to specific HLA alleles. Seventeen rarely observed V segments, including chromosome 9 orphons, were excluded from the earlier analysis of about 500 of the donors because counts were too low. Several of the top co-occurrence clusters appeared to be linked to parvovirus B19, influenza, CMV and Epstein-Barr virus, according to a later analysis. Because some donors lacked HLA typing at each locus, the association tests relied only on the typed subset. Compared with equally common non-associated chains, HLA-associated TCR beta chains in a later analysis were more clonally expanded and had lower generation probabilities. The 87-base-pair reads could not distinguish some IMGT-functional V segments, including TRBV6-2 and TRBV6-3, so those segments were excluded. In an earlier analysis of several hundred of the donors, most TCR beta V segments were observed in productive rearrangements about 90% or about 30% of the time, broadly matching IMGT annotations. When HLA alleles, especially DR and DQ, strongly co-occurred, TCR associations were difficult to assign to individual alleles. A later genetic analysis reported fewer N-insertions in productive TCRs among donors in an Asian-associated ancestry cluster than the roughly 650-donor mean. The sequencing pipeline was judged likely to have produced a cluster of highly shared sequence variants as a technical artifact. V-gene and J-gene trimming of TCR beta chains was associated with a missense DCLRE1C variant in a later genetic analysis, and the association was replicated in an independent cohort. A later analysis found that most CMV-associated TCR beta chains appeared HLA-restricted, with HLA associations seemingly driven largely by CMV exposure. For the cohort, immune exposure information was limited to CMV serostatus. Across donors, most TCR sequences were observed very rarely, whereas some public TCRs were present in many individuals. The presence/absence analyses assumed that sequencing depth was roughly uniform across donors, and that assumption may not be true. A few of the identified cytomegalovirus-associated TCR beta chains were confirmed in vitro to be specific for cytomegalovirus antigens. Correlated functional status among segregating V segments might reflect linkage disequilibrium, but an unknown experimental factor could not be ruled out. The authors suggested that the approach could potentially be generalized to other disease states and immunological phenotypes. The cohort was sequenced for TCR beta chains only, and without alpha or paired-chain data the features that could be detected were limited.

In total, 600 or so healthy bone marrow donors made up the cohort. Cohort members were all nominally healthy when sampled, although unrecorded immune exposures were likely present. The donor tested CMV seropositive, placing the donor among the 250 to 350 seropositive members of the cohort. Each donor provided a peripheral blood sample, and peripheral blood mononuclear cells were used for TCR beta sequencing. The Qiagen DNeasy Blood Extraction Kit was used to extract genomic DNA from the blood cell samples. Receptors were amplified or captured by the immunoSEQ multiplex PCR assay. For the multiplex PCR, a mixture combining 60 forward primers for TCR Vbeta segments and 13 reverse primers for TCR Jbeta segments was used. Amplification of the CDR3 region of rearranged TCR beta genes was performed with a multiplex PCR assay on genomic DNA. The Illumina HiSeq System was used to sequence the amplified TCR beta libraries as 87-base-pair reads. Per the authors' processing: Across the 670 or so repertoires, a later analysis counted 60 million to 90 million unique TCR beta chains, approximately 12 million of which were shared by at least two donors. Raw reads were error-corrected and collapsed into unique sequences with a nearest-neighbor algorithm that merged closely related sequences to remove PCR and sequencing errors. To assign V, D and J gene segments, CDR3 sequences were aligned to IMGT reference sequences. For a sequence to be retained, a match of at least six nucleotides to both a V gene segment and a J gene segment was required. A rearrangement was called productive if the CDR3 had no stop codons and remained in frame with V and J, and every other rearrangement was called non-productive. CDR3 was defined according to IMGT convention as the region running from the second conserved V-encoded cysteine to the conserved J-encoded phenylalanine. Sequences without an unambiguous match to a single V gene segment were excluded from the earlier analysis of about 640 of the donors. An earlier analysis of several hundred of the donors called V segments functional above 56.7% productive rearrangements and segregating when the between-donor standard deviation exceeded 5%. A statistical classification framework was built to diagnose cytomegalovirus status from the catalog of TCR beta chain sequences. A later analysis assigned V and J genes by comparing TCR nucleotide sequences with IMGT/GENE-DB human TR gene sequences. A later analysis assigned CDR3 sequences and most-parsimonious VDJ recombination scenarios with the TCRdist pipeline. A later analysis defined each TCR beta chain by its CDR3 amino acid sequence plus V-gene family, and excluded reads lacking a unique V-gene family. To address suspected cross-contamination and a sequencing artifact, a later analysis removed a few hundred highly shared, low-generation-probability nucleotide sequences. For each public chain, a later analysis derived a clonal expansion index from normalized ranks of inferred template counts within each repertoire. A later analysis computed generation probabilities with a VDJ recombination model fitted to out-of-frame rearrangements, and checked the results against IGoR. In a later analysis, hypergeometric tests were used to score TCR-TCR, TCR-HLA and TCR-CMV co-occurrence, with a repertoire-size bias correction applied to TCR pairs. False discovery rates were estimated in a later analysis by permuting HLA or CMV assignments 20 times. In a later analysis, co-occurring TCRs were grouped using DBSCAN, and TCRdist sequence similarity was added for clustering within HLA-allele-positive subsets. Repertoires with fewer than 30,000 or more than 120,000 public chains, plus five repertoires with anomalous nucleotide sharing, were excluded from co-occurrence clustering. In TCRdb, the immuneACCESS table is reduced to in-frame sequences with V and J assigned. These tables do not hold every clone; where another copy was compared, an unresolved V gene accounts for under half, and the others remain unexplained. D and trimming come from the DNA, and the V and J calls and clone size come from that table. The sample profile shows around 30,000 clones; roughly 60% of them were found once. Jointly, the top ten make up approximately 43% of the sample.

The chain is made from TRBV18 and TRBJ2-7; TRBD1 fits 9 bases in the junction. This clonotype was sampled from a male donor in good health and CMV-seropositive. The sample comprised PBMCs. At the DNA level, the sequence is TGTGCCAGCTCACCAAGACCGGGACAGGGATTTGGGCAGTACTTC. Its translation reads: CASSPRPGQGFGQYF.